This is a list of T cell receptor beta chains from one sample in a study of cytomegalovirus exposure and HLA in healthy donors. Some clones are missing from TCRdb's copy, which holds only in-frame ones; the method was immunoSEQ multiplex PCR. The data hold roughly 190,000 clones, with roughly 80% observed a single time. The sequencing sample was made of PBMCs. The receptors were gathered from a woman younger than 35 in good health and CMV-seronegative. The CDR3 runs from the conserved cysteine through the conserved F or W. A D gene is named only where the DNA matches it firmly. A row's size may be missing; if present it is once, few, many or a size class.

V gene: TRBV7-9
J gene: TRBJ2-7
D gene: TRBD2
clone size: -
CDR3 protein: CASSPVATSGTYEQYF
CDR3 DNA: TGTGCCAGCAGCCCCGTCGCGACTAGCGGAACCTACGAGCAGTACTTC

V gene: TRBV4-1
J gene: TRBJ1-3
D gene: -
clone size: -
CDR3 protein: CASSQNPKGGAAGNTIYF
CDR3 DNA: TGCGCCAGCAGCCAAAATCCCAAGGGGGGGGCAGCTGGAAACACCATATATTTT

V gene: TRBV29-1
J gene: TRBJ1-1
D gene: -
clone size: -
CDR3 protein: CSVDAGDYTEAFF
CDR3 DNA: TGCAGCGTTGATGCAGGGGATTACACTGAAGCTTTCTTT

V gene: TRBV7-8
J gene: TRBJ1-3
D gene: -
clone size: -
CDR3 protein: CASSLERDLGGNTIYF
CDR3 DNA: TGTGCCAGCAGCTTAGAACGGGATCTGGGGGGAAACACCATATATTTT

V gene: TRBV2
J gene: TRBJ2-7
D gene: TRBD2
clone size: -
CDR3 protein: CASSDRGRDSYEQYF
CDR3 DNA: TGTGCCAGCAGTGATCGGGGGAGGGACTCCTACGAGCAGTACTTC

V gene: TRBV30
J gene: TRBJ2-5
D gene: -
clone size: few
CDR3 protein: CAWSSGEFGETQYF
CDR3 DNA: TGTGCCTGGAGTTCCGGGGAATTTGGAGAGACCCAGTACTTC

V gene: TRBV9
J gene: TRBJ2-2
D gene: TRBD2
clone size: few
CDR3 protein: CASSVGGSGGAITGELFF
CDR3 DNA: TGTGCCAGCAGCGTAGGCGGTAGCGGGGGGGCGATAACCGGGGAGCTGTTTTTT

V gene: TRBV2
J gene: TRBJ2-6
D gene: TRBD2
clone size: few
CDR3 protein: CASTLLAGAFSGANVLTF
CDR3 DNA: TGTGCCAGCACCTTACTAGCGGGGGCTTTCTCTGGGGCCAACGTCCTGACTTTC

V gene: TRBV5-1
J gene: TRBJ2-7
D gene: TRBD1
clone size: -
CDR3 protein: CASSSGTVYEQYF
CDR3 DNA: TGCGCCAGCAGCTCCGGGACAGTATACGAGCAGTACTTC

V gene: TRBV9
J gene: TRBJ1-1
D gene: TRBD1
clone size: once
CDR3 protein: CASSTGTGGNEAFF
CDR3 DNA: TGTGCCAGCAGCACAGGGACAGGAGGAAATGAAGCTTTCTTT

V gene: TRBV28
J gene: TRBJ2-2
D gene: -
clone size: -
CDR3 protein: CASSLDSNTGELFF
CDR3 DNA: TGTGCCAGCAGTTTAGACTCCAACACCGGGGAGCTGTTTTTT

V gene: TRBV29-1
J gene: TRBJ2-1
D gene: -
clone size: -
CDR3 protein: CSVPGIRSYNEQFF
CDR3 DNA: TGCAGCGTTCCCGGGATCCGTTCCTACAATGAGCAGTTCTTC

V gene: TRBV2
J gene: TRBJ1-1
D gene: -
clone size: -
CDR3 protein: CASRRTPPTEAFF
CDR3 DNA: TGTGCCAGCCGGAGAACCCCCCCCACTGAAGCTTTCTTT

V gene: TRBV4-1
J gene: TRBJ2-5
D gene: TRBD2
clone size: -
CDR3 protein: CASSQVGGLVPWEQYF
CDR3 DNA: TGCGCCAGCAGCCAAGTGGGGGGACTAGTTCCTTGGGAGCAGTACTTC

V gene: TRBV15
J gene: TRBJ2-1
D gene: -
clone size: few
CDR3 protein: CATSRNRVPYNEQFF
CDR3 DNA: TGTGCCACCAGCAGGAACAGGGTCCCCTACAATGAGCAGTTCTTC

V gene: TRBV28
J gene: TRBJ2-7
D gene: TRBD2
clone size: -
CDR3 protein: CASSGAYEQYF
CDR3 DNA: TGTGCCAGTAGCGGGGCGTACGAGCAGTACTTC

V gene: TRBV2
J gene: TRBJ1-1
D gene: TRBD1
clone size: once
CDR3 protein: CASLGGTGYTEAFF
CDR3 DNA: TGTGCCAGCTTAGGAGGGACAGGGTACACTGAAGCTTTCTTT

V gene: TRBV28
J gene: TRBJ1-2
D gene: -
clone size: -
CDR3 protein: CASSLGQPYGYTF
CDR3 DNA: TGTGCCAGCAGTTTAGGACAGCCGTATGGCTACACCTTC

V gene: TRBV6-1
J gene: TRBJ2-7
D gene: TRBD1
clone size: -
CDR3 protein: CASSVGGRYEQYF
CDR3 DNA: TGTGCCAGCAGTGTAGGGGGCCGATACGAGCAGTACTTC

V gene: TRBV2
J gene: TRBJ1-2
D gene: -
clone size: once
CDR3 protein: CASRLTDNYGYTF
CDR3 DNA: TGTGCCAGCAGATTGACAGATAACTATGGCTACACCTTC

V gene: TRBV19
J gene: TRBJ2-7
D gene: -
clone size: few
CDR3 protein: CASSITLIQVSSSYEQYF
CDR3 DNA: TGTGCCAGTAGTATAACCCTGATACAGGTCTCGAGCTCCTACGAGCAGTACTTC

V gene: TRBV7-4
J gene: TRBJ1-2
D gene: TRBD1
clone size: -
CDR3 protein: CASSWDSPKANYGYTF
CDR3 DNA: TGTGCCAGCAGCTGGGACAGTCCTAAAGCTAACTATGGCTACACCTTC

V gene: TRBV2
J gene: TRBJ1-5
D gene: -
clone size: -
CDR3 protein: CASSGWGQFGNQPQHF
CDR3 DNA: TGTGCCAGCAGTGGGTGGGGACAATTTGGCAATCAGCCCCAGCATTTT

V gene: TRBV28
J gene: TRBJ1-1
D gene: -
clone size: -
CDR3 protein: CASSLLPTENTEAFF
CDR3 DNA: TGTGCCAGCAGTTTATTACCCACAGAGAACACTGAAGCTTTCTTT

V gene: TRBV18
J gene: TRBJ1-1
D gene: TRBD1
clone size: -
CDR3 protein: CASSLGQVDTEAFF
CDR3 DNA: TGTGCCAGCTCGCTGGGACAGGTGGACACTGAAGCTTTCTTT

V gene: TRBV6-5
J gene: TRBJ2-7
D gene: TRBD2
clone size: -
CDR3 protein: CASSYSTSGTYEQYF
CDR3 DNA: TGTGCCAGCAGTTACTCGACTAGCGGAACTTACGAGCAGTACTTC

V gene: TRBV7-9
J gene: TRBJ2-3
D gene: TRBD2
clone size: -
CDR3 protein: CASSSGTSGITDTQYF
CDR3 DNA: TGTGCCAGCAGCTCCGGGACTAGCGGTATCACAGATACGCAGTATTTT

V gene: TRBV5-6
J gene: TRBJ1-2
D gene: -
clone size: once
CDR3 protein: CASSPNVRRSGWGYTF
CDR3 DNA: TGTGCCAGCAGCCCCAACGTTCGGCGTTCGGGATGGGGCTACACCTTC

V gene: TRBV7-6
J gene: TRBJ2-5
D gene: -
clone size: -
CDR3 protein: CASSPRREETQYF
CDR3 DNA: TGTGCCAGCAGCCCAAGGAGAGAAGAGACCCAGTACTTC

V gene: TRBV7-8
J gene: TRBJ1-5
D gene: -
clone size: -
CDR3 protein: CASSLMGANQPQHF
CDR3 DNA: TGTGCCAGCAGCTTAATGGGGGCCAATCAGCCCCAGCATTTT

V gene: TRBV7-9
J gene: TRBJ2-3
D gene: -
clone size: -
CDR3 protein: CASTDRSTDTQYF
CDR3 DNA: TGTGCCAGCACGGACAGAAGCACAGATACGCAGTATTTT

V gene: TRBV7-9
J gene: TRBJ2-3
D gene: -
clone size: once
CDR3 protein: CASSFEPGYRSTDTQYF
CDR3 DNA: TGTGCCAGCAGCTTTGAGCCCGGGTACAGGAGCACAGATACGCAGTATTTT

V gene: TRBV28
J gene: TRBJ1-1
D gene: TRBD1
clone size: few
CDR3 protein: CASRAGTANTEAFF
CDR3 DNA: TGTGCCAGCAGGGCCGGGACAGCCAACACTGAAGCTTTCTTT

V gene: TRBV29-1
J gene: TRBJ2-2
D gene: TRBD2
clone size: -
CDR3 protein: CSGTSGSITGELFF
CDR3 DNA: TGCAGCGGGACTAGCGGGAGTATTACCGGGGAGCTGTTTTTT

V gene: TRBV4-2
J gene: TRBJ1-1
D gene: -
clone size: -
CDR3 protein: CASSQEEGMNTEAFF
CDR3 DNA: TGTGCCAGCAGCCAAGAGGAGGGCATGAACACTGAAGCTTTCTTT

V gene: TRBV6-5
J gene: TRBJ1-5
D gene: -
clone size: once
CDR3 protein: CASSGISFYQPQHF
CDR3 DNA: TGTGCCAGCAGTGGCATTTCGTTTTATCAGCCCCAGCATTTT

V gene: TRBV11-2
J gene: TRBJ1-1
D gene: -
clone size: -
CDR3 protein: CAIASSRAEAFF
CDR3 DNA: TGTGCCATCGCTTCCTCCAGGGCTGAAGCTTTCTTT

V gene: TRBV6-5
J gene: TRBJ2-7
D gene: -
clone size: -
CDR3 protein: CASRRGQSYEQYF
CDR3 DNA: TGTGCCAGCAGACGCGGACAGTCCTACGAGCAGTACTTC